The T cell receptor (beta chain) under discussion was sequenced for a study of identical twins. Trimming cost V 6 bases and J 10 bases; bases outside gene matches: 13. The V gene's germline CDR1 is MDHEN and CDR2 SYDVKM. There are 14 residues in the CDR3. On this clonotype: Its target is unknown.

Whole-study findings and limits: The study found that models underestimated out-of-frame TCR alpha sharing in monozygotic twins. Memory repertoires showed no such pattern, whereas abundant cord blood beta clonotypes carried fewer insertions.

A universal primer site was created by template switching, with the cDNA bearing unique molecular identifiers. TCRdb reprocessed the 5' RACE reads with MiXCR, giving one entry per CDR3 protein. The sample includes about 890,000 distinct CDR3 sequences, roughly 12% of them seen just once. Healthy Caucasians made up all donors. This sample also appeared in a second study, on yellow fever vaccine responses in identical twins.

The sequence was collected from a woman younger than 35 in good health. V is TRBV28 and J is TRBJ1-1, with 8 bases matching TRBD1. The specimen sequenced was PBMCs. The CDR3 DNA follows: TGTGCCAGCAGGATTATCAGGGGGCGCGTTCCAGCTTTCTTT. As protein: CASRIIRGRVPAFF.